The rows below give T cell receptor gamma chains drawn from one sample of a study of Vδ1+ human thymocytes. TCRdb re-identified clones in the multiplex PCR reads via CATT. The repertoire includes about 36,000 gamma-chain clones, roughly a fifth of them detected once, and about 2% sits in the top ten. The sample comprised Vdelta1+ gamma-delta thymocytes from the thymus. The source is a girl in the first two years of life who had congenital heart surgery. CDR3s include the opening cysteine and the closing phenylalanine or tryptophan. Where a row states a size, it is once, few, many or the class of an expanded clone; other rows omit it.

>TRGV9|TRGJ1/TRGJ2|few
CALWEVQDTKLF
TGTGCCTTGTGGGAGGTGCAAGATACGAAACTCTTT
>TRGV3|TRGJ1/TRGJ2|few
CATWARNYKKLF
TGTGCCACCTGGGCCAGAAATTATAAGAAACTCTTT
>TRGV9|TRGJ1/TRGJ2|few
CALWEVRGDYYKKLF
TGTGCCTTGTGGGAGGTGCGCGGTGATTATTATAAGAAACTCTTT
>TRGV8|TRGJ1/TRGJ2|few
CATWGPLGKKLF
TGTGCCACCTGGGGGCCGCTGGGTAAGAAACTCTTT
>TRGV5|TRGJ1/TRGJ2|.
CATWDRRYYYKKLF
TGTGCCACCTGGGACAGGCGATATTATTATAAGAAACTCTTT
>TRGV4|TRGJ1/TRGJ2|.
CATWQRGYKKLF
TGTGCCACCTGGCAACGAGGTTATAAGAAACTCTTT
>TRGV2|TRGJ1/TRGJ2|few
CATWDGLGDYKKLF
TGTGCCACCTGGGACGGGTTGGGGGATTATAAGAAACTCTTT
>TRGV3|TRGJ1/TRGJ2|.
CATWDSTVNYKKLF
TGTGCCACCTGGGACAGTACCGTTAATTATAAGAAACTCTTT
>TRGV3|TRGJ1/TRGJ2|.
CATWDSPEGYKKLF
TGTGCCACCTGGGACAGCCCCGAGGGATATAAGAAACTCTTT
>TRGV3|TRGJP2|.
CATWMGVWIKTF
TGTGCCACCTGGATGGGGGTTTGGATCAAGACGTTT
>TRGV8|TRGJP2|few
CATWDREIKTF
TGTGCCACCTGGGATCGGGAGATCAAGACGTTT